This is a list of T cell receptor beta chains from one sample in a study of blood T cell repertoires in COVID-19. Produced via immunoSEQ multiplex PCR; TCRdb's table is partial and in-frame only. The sample carries 90,000 or so clones, roughly nine tenths recorded once. Material for sequencing was peripheral blood. These receptors were taken from a woman older than 75 with active COVID-19. Both conserved end residues are part of each CDR3. Fields, in order: D gene, clone size, V gene, J gene, CDR3 DNA, CDR3 protein. D genes are given only for firm matches. Rows give clone size only sometimes, using once, few, many, or a class for an expanded clone.

>-|-|TRBV18|TRBJ1-1
TGTGCCAGCTCACCACCGTCCAGGGGAAACACTGAAGCTTTCTTT
CASSPPSRGNTEAFF
>-|-|TRBV11-3|TRBJ1-6
TGTGCCAGCAGCCACTCTAGAGACAGCTCCACAGTCGGTAATTCACCCCTCCACTTT
CASSHSRDSSTVGNSPLHF
>-|-|TRBV5-6|TRBJ2-7
TGTGCCAGCAGCAGAACTTACGAGCAGTACTTC
CASSRTYEQYF
>-|-|TRBV27|TRBJ2-1
TGTGCCAGCAGTTTTAAGGTCGGGAACCTTCTCTACAATGAGCAGTTCTTC
CASSFKVGNLLYNEQFF
>-|-|TRBV30|TRBJ1-2
TGTGCCTGGAGGCCTAGACGGGACTCCACATATGGCTACACCTTC
CAWRPRRDSTYGYTF
>-|-|TRBV5-8|TRBJ2-4
TGTGCCAGCACCTCTACCACAGGGCCGCTAGCCAAAAACATTCAGTACTTC
CASTSTTGPLAKNIQYF
>TRBD2|-|TRBV7-2|TRBJ2-5
TGTGCCAGCAGCTCCCCCGGCTCAGCGGGGCAAGAGACCCAGTACTTC
CASSSPGSAGQETQYF
>TRBD2|-|TRBV11-2|TRBJ2-1
TGTGCCAGCAGCTTATACCACGGGAGGGCGTCCTACAATGAGCAGTTCTTC
CASSLYHGRASYNEQFF
>TRBD1|-|TRBV18|TRBJ1-5
TGTGCCAGCTCACCGACAGGGGCTGTTCAGCCCCAGCATTTT
CASSPTGAVQPQHF
>-|-|TRBV7-3|TRBJ2-6
TGTGCCAGCAGCCCCGTTGGGGCCAACGTCCTGACTTTC
CASSPVGANVLTF
>TRBD2|-|TRBV24-1|TRBJ2-2
TGTGCCACCAGTGATACCGGGACTAGCGTTGTACACGGGGAGCTGTTTTTT
CATSDTGTSVVHGELFF
>-|-|TRBV18|TRBJ1-2
TGTGCCAGCTCACCGGTGGCAGGGGATGCCTATGGCTACACCTTC
CASSPVAGDAYGYTF
>-|once|TRBV5-8|TRBJ2-5
TGTGCCAGCAGCAACCGGGACAGTGGCCGGGGGGAGACCCAGTACTTC
CASSNRDSGRGETQYF
>TRBD2|once|TRBV5-8|TRBJ2-3
TGTGCCAGCAGGGAGCGGGAGGGCCGAGATACGCAGTATTTT
CASREREGRDTQYF
>TRBD1|-|TRBV29-1|TRBJ2-1
TGCAGCATTCCCGGGACAGGGGGTTGGCTAGCGGACAATGAGCAGTTCTTC
CSIPGTGGWLADNEQFF
>-|-|TRBV28|TRBJ1-1
TGTGCCAGCAGTTCCACCGGGATGACTTTCTTT
CASSSTGMTFF
>-|-|TRBV7-6|TRBJ2-2
TGTGCCAGCAGCTTACTTTCCGGGGAGCTGTTTTTT
CASSLLSGELFF
>-|-|TRBV6-6|TRBJ1-4
TGTGCCAGCAGTTATGTACGGGACTTTAATGAAAAACTGTTTTTT
CASSYVRDFNEKLFF
>-|-|TRBV19|TRBJ2-7
TGTGCCAGTAGTATAGGTAGGGGCTACGAGCAGTACTTC
CASSIGRGYEQYF
>TRBD1|-|TRBV12-3/TRBV12-4|TRBJ2-3
TGTGCCAGCAGCCAGGGACAGGGCTATACGCAGTATTTT
CASSQGQGYTQYF
>-|-|TRBV5-1|TRBJ2-7
TGCGCCAGCAGCCCGTGGGGCACAGGGTTAGAAGACTACGAGCAGTACTTC
CASSPWGTGLEDYEQYF
>-|-|TRBV5-6|TRBJ1-2
TGTGCCAGCAGCTTGGTGGGCCCCCTCTCTTTC
CASSLVGPLSF
>-|-|TRBV14|TRBJ2-7
TGTGCCAGCAGCCTAGGAGGGCCAGAAGCTTTCACCGTGGCCTACGAGCAGTACTTC
CASSLGGPEAFTVAYEQYF
>-|-|TRBV4-3|TRBJ1-1
TGCGCCAGCAGCCCCCGAACAGGGCCCTTTGAGGCTTTCTTT
CASSPRTGPFEAFF
>-|once|TRBV29-1|TRBJ2-7
TGCAGCGTTGAATTAGGGGGATACGAGCAGTACTTC
CSVELGGYEQYF
>-|-|TRBV7-2|TRBJ2-7
TGTGCCAGCACCCCAATAAATAGCGGAGGCGTCTGGGAGCAGTACTTC
CASTPINSGGVWEQYF
>TRBD1|-|TRBV28|TRBJ1-2
TGTGCCAGCAGTTCGGGACAGGGCTATGGCTACACCTTC
CASSSGQGYGYTF
>-|-|TRBV6-2/TRBV6-3|TRBJ2-1
TGTGCCAGCAGCAGAATACTAGCTCCACCCCACAATGAGCAGTTCTTC
CASSRILAPPHNEQFF
>-|-|TRBV2|TRBJ2-3
TGTGCCAGCAGTGAAGGCCCCGGGACTGCAGGGAAATATCCCACAGATACGCAGTATTTT
CASSEGPGTAGKYPTDTQYF
>TRBD1|-|TRBV19|TRBJ2-7
TGTGCCAGTAGTATATTAAGGACAGGGCTCTCCGAGCAGTACTTC
CASSILRTGLSEQYF
>-|once|TRBV7-9|TRBJ1-4
TGTGCCAGCAGCTTAGGGCAAGCAACTAATGAAAAACTGTTTTTT
CASSLGQATNEKLFF
>-|-|TRBV12-3/TRBV12-4|TRBJ2-5
TGTGCCAGCAGTTGGCGTAGGGGGGAGACCCAGTACTTC
CASSWRRGETQYF
>-|-|TRBV6-2/TRBV6-3|TRBJ2-7
TGTGCCAGCAGCGGGGGTACAGGGGCCTACGAGCAGTACTTC
CASSGGTGAYEQYF
>-|once|TRBV5-4|TRBJ2-3
TGTGCCAGCAGCCCACGAGGGGGGGGCAAAACAGATACGCAGTATTTT
CASSPRGGGKTDTQYF
>-|-|TRBV4-3|TRBJ1-1
TGCGCCAGCAGCCAAGCCGTATGGAGATTTACTGAAGCTTTCTTT
CASSQAVWRFTEAFF
>TRBD2|-|TRBV11-2|TRBJ2-7
TGTGCCAGCAGCTTAGCACTAGCGGGACTCGACGAGCAGTACTTC
CASSLALAGLDEQYF
>-|-|TRBV7-2|TRBJ2-7
TGTGCCAGCAGCTTAGCGCATCAGTTATCTGGCGAGCAGTACTTC
CASSLAHQLSGEQYF
>-|-|TRBV6-5|TRBJ2-7
TGTGCCAGCACTACGGACACCTACGAGCAGTACTTC
CASTTDTYEQYF
>-|-|TRBV20-1|TRBJ2-3
TGCAGTGCTAGTGGGCGGGGCATAGGCACAGATACGCAGTATTTT
CSASGRGIGTDTQYF
>TRBD2|-|TRBV6-5|TRBJ2-7
TGTGCCAGCATGCGGACTAGCGGGACATCCTACGAGCAGTACTTC
CASMRTSGTSYEQYF
>TRBD1|-|TRBV20-1|TRBJ2-7
TGCAGTGCTAGTGAGGGGGCTAGGTCCTACGAGCAGTACTTC
CSASEGARSYEQYF
>TRBD2|-|TRBV18|TRBJ2-1
TGTGCCAGCTCACCAATCGCGGGAGTCCTTGAGCAGTTCTTC
CASSPIAGVLEQFF
>TRBD2|-|TRBV7-3|TRBJ2-1
TGTGCCAGCAGTTCTTCCGGGACTAGCGGGAGGGCCGGCCCCTACAATGAGCAGTTCTTC
CASSSSGTSGRAGPYNEQFF
>TRBD1|-|TRBV2|TRBJ1-2
TGTGCCGGAAGGGGGCGCGGGGGCTACACCTTC
CAGRGRGGYTF
>TRBD1|-|TRBV23-1|TRBJ2-5
TGCGCCAGACCGGACAGGGGAAAAGAGACCCAGTACTTC
CARPDRGKETQYF
>-|-|TRBV6-1|TRBJ1-3
TGTGCCAGCAGTGAACGAACAGGGAGCTCTGGAAACACCATATATTTT
CASSERTGSSGNTIYF